The 10 T cell receptor beta chains in this list originate from one sample, sequenced in a study of blood T cells in healthy people across ages (dated by TCRdb to 2015 to 2017). Receptor amplification or capture employed 5' RACE. Sequencing relied on an Illumina HiSeq 2500. A second PCR of roughly 7 to 11 cycles was performed with a sample-barcoded 5' primer and a J-beta primer mix. TCRdb itself trimmed the public reads at Q25 with fastp, ran MiXCR and retained productive beta chains. Records with the same CDR3 protein are collapsed into one entry carrying the most frequent genes and DNA. This sample has under 950,000 distinct CDR3 sequences in its table, and about 24% of those were observed once. The top ten clonotypes cover around 22% of the sample. Sequencing was done on a sample of blood. The receptors were sampled from a man between 70 and 80 years old in good health.

This clonotype came up many times. V is TRBV20-1 and J is TRBJ2-7; 7 positions agree with TRBD2. With V trimmed by 5 bases and J by 0 bases, 7 bases remained unmatched. Germline CDR1 and CDR2: DFQATT and SNEGSKA (reference sequence). This CDR3 is 14 amino acids long. CDR3 amino acids: CSAAGTIYSYEQYF. The CDR3 nucleotides are TGCAGTGCTGCCGGGACTATCTACTCCTACGAGCAGTACTTC.

The chain employs TRBV12-3 or TRBV12-4 and TRBJ1-5; 9 bases line up with TRBD1. The CDR3 has 14 residues. V was clipped by 6 bases and J by 6 bases; unmatched bases: 6. CDR3: CASSPRDRVQPQHF. As DNA, the CDR3 is TGTGCCAGCAGCCCCCGGGACAGGGTTCAGCCCCAGCATTTT.

In its sample, this clonotype was seen a few times. This chain uses TRBV18 with TRBJ2-7, with TRBD1 identical over 7 bases. CDR3 length: 15 amino acids. In germline, CDR1 is KGHSH, CDR2 LQKENI. Trimming at V came to 1 base and at J to 3 bases, leaving 6 bases not matched to a gene. CDR3 coding DNA: TGTGCCAGCTCACCACGGACAGGATTAGGCTACGAGCAGTACTTC. Translated: CASSPRTGLGYEQYF.

The chain joins TRBV5-1 to TRBJ2-7; the D gene is possibly TRBD1 (6 bases). The CDR3 sequence is 14 residues long. The V end was cut by 0 bases, the J end by 2 bases, with 9 bases between. The V gene's germline CDR1 is SGHRS and CDR2 YFSETQ. DNA for the CDR3: TGCGCCAGCAGCTTGGGACAGGCCGCCTACGAGCAGTACTTC. Its protein product is CASSLGQAAYEQYF.

This sequence joins TRBV5-1 and TRBJ1-1; D remains unclear. CDR3 length equals 15 residues. Between the trimmed V and J ends, which lost 0 bases and 1 base, there was a span of 10 bases. The germline V gene has CDR1 SGHRS and CDR2 YFSETQ. CDR3 sequence reads: CASSLAPAGNTEAFF. Written as DNA, the CDR3 is TGCGCCAGCAGCTTGGCGCCGGCGGGGAACACTGAAGCTTTCTTT.

A note on this clonotype: The junction departs from the called germline gene at one end, perhaps through a read error. This sequence joins TRBV12-3 or TRBV12-4 and TRBJ1-5, with 8 bases aligning to TRBD1. This CDR3 has 15 residues. In nucleotides, the CDR3 is TGTGCCGGCAGCGGGACAGGAGTTAGCAATCAGCCCCAGCATTTT. Its translation: CAGSGTGVSNQPQHF.

This clonotype was observed a few times. This sequence joins TRBV5-1 and TRBJ2-1; 12 positions agree with TRBD2. Losses at the gene ends were 3 bases for V and 0 bases for J; bases not matched to a gene: 4. The CDR3 contains 17 residues. Germline assignment: CDR1 SGHRS and CDR2 YFSETQ. Written as DNA, the CDR3 is TGCGCCAGCAGCTCCCTAGCGGGAGGGGGCTCCTACAATGAGCAGTTCTTC. Protein product: CASSSLAGGGSYNEQFF.

This clonotype showed up just a few times. This chain's CDR3 is CSARQGGARNQPQHF. The CDR3 nucleotides read TGCAGTGCACGTCAGGGGGGAGCTCGCAATCAGCCCCAGCATTTT. The chain joins TRBV20-1 to TRBJ1-5, with 7 bases that match TRBD1. This CDR3 has 15 amino acids. The J segment lost 2 bases and the V segment lost 6 bases, leaving 10 bases of the junction unmatched. Germline V gene data show CDR1 as DFQATT and CDR2 as SNEGSKA (reference sequence).

The table lists this clonotype with a few counts. This chain connects TRBV5-1 to TRBJ1-2; possible D gene TRBD1, 5 bases. CDR3 length equals 14 residues. Germline CDR1 SGHRS, CDR2 YFSETQ. V gave up 3 bases and J gave up 2 bases, with 11 bases separating them. The CDR3 spells CASSWTTVNYGYTF. CDR3 nucleotide sequence: TGCGCCAGCAGCTGGACAACAGTGAACTATGGCTACACCTTC.

J is TRBJ1-4 and V is TRBV14, with a possible D match to TRBD1 (5 bases). The V and J ends lost 4 bases and 7 bases respectively, with 19 bases between them. This CDR3 contains 16 residues. Germline loops: CDR1 SGHDN, CDR2 FVKESK. The CDR3 sequence is CASSPGSPLRGEKLFF. CDR3 bases: TGTGCCAGCAGCCCCGGGTCGCCGTTAAGGGGTGAAAAACTGTTTTTT. The whole variable domain, filled in from reference TRBV14 and TRBJ1-4, reads EAGVTQFPSHSVIEKGQTVTLRCDPISGHDNLYWYRRVMGKEIKFLLHFVKESKQDESGMPNNRFLAERTGGTYSTLKVQPAELEDSGVYFCASSPGSPLRGEKLFFGSGTQLSVL.